This is a list of T cell receptor beta chains from one sample in a study of blood T cell repertoires in COVID-19. Data came from immunoSEQ multiplex PCR; TCRdb stores just in-frame clones and leaves some out. The sample yields some 530,000 clones, 70% to 90% seen once. The sequencing sample was made of PBMCs or T cells enriched from blood (not recorded which). Receptor source: a woman aged 55-75 years who had recovered from COVID-19. The CDR3 runs from the conserved cysteine through the conserved F or W. A D gene is named only where the DNA matches it firmly. Clone size is stated in some rows and not others, as once, few, many or a class when expanded.

v_gene	j_gene	d_gene	abundance	CDR3aa	CDR3nt
TRBV20-1	TRBJ1-2	NA	NA	CSARDVRGTFF	TGCAGTGCTAGAGATGTTCGGGGTACCTTCTTC
TRBV20-1	TRBJ2-1	TRBD2	NA	CSASFISGGFNEQFF	TGCAGTGCTAGTTTTATAAGCGGGGGGTTCAATGAGCAGTTCTTC
TRBV4-1	TRBJ1-1	NA	NA	CASSQVGQFNTEAFF	TGCGCCAGCAGCCAAGTGGGGCAGTTTAACACTGAAGCTTTCTTT
TRBV29-1	TRBJ1-2	NA	NA	CSVGIDSGYTF	TGCAGCGTTGGCATCGACAGTGGCTACACCTTC
TRBV10-1	TRBJ1-1	NA	NA	CASSKLRSNTEAFF	TGCGCCAGCAGTAAGCTCCGGAGTAACACTGAAGCTTTCTTT
TRBV4-1	TRBJ2-5	NA	NA	CASSLGVGSGETQYF	TGCGCCAGCAGCCTCGGGGTGGGGAGTGGGGAGACCCAGTACTTC
TRBV6-5	TRBJ2-1	NA	NA	CASRIQGLGYNEQFF	TGTGCCAGCAGGATACAGGGTTTAGGGTACAATGAGCAGTTCTTC
TRBV10-3	TRBJ2-3	NA	NA	CAIRESGSTDTQYF	TGTGCCATCAGAGAATCCGGGTCCACAGATACGCAGTATTTT
TRBV6-5	TRBJ1-4	NA	few	CASRRDNEKLFF	TGTGCCAGCAGACGGGATAATGAAAAACTGTTTTTT
TRBV10-3	TRBJ2-2	NA	NA	CAIRRNTGELFF	TGTGCCATCAGGAGGAACACCGGGGAGCTGTTTTTT
TRBV5-1	TRBJ1-5	TRBD1	NA	CASSQSGTGSNQPQHF	TGCGCCAGCAGCCAATCGGGGACAGGCAGCAATCAGCCCCAGCATTTT
TRBV24-1	TRBJ1-2	TRBD1	NA	CATSDGQGYGYTF	TGTGCCACCAGTGACGGACAGGGCTATGGCTACACCTTC
TRBV6-4	TRBJ1-2	TRBD1	NA	CASSEVPGTDYGYTF	TGTGCCAGCAGTGAGGTTCCCGGGACAGACTATGGCTACACCTTC
TRBV27	TRBJ2-1	NA	NA	CASSSLWGGFNEQFF	TGTGCCAGCAGTTCTCTTTGGGGCGGATTCAATGAGCAGTTCTTC
TRBV7-6	TRBJ2-1	TRBD1	NA	CASSLAGQVLNEQFF	TGTGCCAGCAGCTTAGCGGGACAGGTTCTCAATGAGCAGTTCTTC
TRBV28	TRBJ1-6	TRBD1	NA	CASRRPTGLLSPLHF	TGTGCCAGCAGACGCCCGACAGGGCTCTTGTCACCCCTCCACTTT
TRBV6-5	TRBJ1-2	NA	once	CASSYTGVRGYTF	TGTGCCAGCAGTTACACGGGGGTGCGGGGCTACACCTTC
TRBV18	TRBJ2-5	NA	NA	CASSPPGGSETQYF	TGTGCCAGCTCACCACCCGGAGGATCCGAGACCCAGTACTTC
TRBV9	TRBJ2-7	NA	NA	CASSVASTSAYEQYF	TGTGCCAGCAGCGTAGCCTCGACTAGTGCCTACGAGCAGTACTTC
TRBV5-1	TRBJ2-7	NA	NA	CASSKQGYEQYF	TGCGCCAGCAGCAAACAGGGCTACGAGCAGTACTTC
TRBV24-1	TRBJ1-4	NA	NA	CATSDPRGTNEKLFF	TGTGCCACCAGTGATCCCAGGGGAACTAATGAAAAACTGTTTTTT
TRBV9	TRBJ2-3	NA	NA	CASSVASSGTDTQYF	TGTGCCAGCAGCGTAGCTAGTTCGGGAACAGATACGCAGTATTTT
TRBV10-2	TRBJ1-6	TRBD1	NA	CASSRQDREYSPLHF	TGCGCCAGCAGTAGGCAGGACAGGGAATACTCACCCCTCCACTTT
TRBV4-1	TRBJ2-1	NA	NA	CASSPPGTLYNEQFF	TGCGCCAGCAGCCCTCCCGGGACTCTCTACAATGAGCAGTTCTTC
TRBV5-1	TRBJ2-5	TRBD2	NA	CASSAGGQETQYF	TGCGCCAGCTCAGCGGGGGGCCAAGAGACCCAGTACTTC
TRBV15	TRBJ2-4	TRBD2	once	CATSTGLAGKNIQYF	TGTGCCACCAGCACGGGACTAGCGGGTAAAAACATTCAGTACTTC
TRBV21-1	TRBJ1-2	NA	NA	CASSPPGLYYGYTF	TGTGCCAGCAGCCCTCCCGGACTCTACTATGGCTACACCTTC
TRBV5-8	TRBJ1-2	NA	once	CASSLIAVGGYTF	TGTGCCAGCAGCTTGATAGCCGTCGGGGGCTACACCTTC
TRBV2	TRBJ1-6	TRBD1	NA	CASRGQGPRNSPLHF	TGTGCCAGCAGAGGACAGGGGCCACGTAATTCACCCCTCCACTTT